This TCR beta chain was recovered during a study of cytomegalovirus exposure and HLA in healthy donors. Across the whole study: The same platform used for the 500 to 850 first-cohort repertoires was also used for the 120 or so validation repertoires, as a later analysis reported. Notes on the study in general: Confirmation in vitro established that three CMV-associated chains were specific for CMV antigens.

The method was immunoSEQ multiplex PCR; TCRdb's version includes in-frame clones alone and lacks a portion of them. The sample has roughly 270,000 clones, around 87% seen once. Trimming took off 1 base at V and 5 bases at J, with 14 bases between the two ends. Germline V gives CDR1 SNHLY, CDR2 FYNNEI. The CDR3 extends over 16 amino acids. Turning to this clone: Antigen specificity is unknown.

The genes are TRBV2 and TRBJ1-4, with unresolved D. The specimen was PBMCs. This clonotype originated in a woman between 18 and 30 years old in good health and CMV-seronegative. The CDR3 region is CASSEGVAGYNEKLFF. CDR3 DNA: TGTGCCAGCAGTGAAGGGGTGGCGGGGTACAATGAAAAACTGTTTTTT.